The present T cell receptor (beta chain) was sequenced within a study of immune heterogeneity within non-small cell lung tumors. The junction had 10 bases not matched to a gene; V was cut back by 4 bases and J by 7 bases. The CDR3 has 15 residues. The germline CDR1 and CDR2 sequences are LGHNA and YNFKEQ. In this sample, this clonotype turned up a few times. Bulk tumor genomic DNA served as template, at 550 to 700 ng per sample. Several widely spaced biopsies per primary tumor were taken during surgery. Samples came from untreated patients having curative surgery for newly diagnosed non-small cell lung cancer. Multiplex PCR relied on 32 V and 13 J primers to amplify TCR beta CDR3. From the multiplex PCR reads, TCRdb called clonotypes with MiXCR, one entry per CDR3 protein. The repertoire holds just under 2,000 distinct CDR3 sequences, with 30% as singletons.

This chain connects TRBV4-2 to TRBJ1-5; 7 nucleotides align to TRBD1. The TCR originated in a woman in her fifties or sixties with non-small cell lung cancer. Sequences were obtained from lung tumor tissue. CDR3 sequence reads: CASSRESSGGQPQHF. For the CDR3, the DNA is TGTGCCAGCAGCCGAGAGTCTTCAGGGGGGCAGCCCCAGCATTTT.